Described below is a single TCR beta chain sequence and its context. The CDR3 consists of 14 residues. Germline CDR1 SGHAT, CDR2 FQDESV (reference sequence). V gave up 5 bases and J gave up 5 bases; unmatched junction bases: 7. This specimen belongs to a study of blood T cell repertoires in COVID-19. TCRdb's copy holds only in-frame clones and misses some; the assay was immunoSEQ multiplex PCR. The profile shows about 310,000 clones, 85% to 90% of them singletons. The material sequenced was PBMCs or T cells enriched from blood (not recorded which). The rearrangement uses TRBV11-1 and TRBJ2-7; TRBD1 matches at 9 bases. The origin of this receptor is a woman aged 18-29 years with acute COVID-19. The CDR3 region has the DNA TGTGCCAGCAGCCCCGGACAGGGGACCCACGAGCAGTACTTC. Translated: CASSPGQGTHEQYF.